These 18 T cell receptor beta chains originate from one sample sequenced in a study of shared clonotypes between healthy human individuals. Naive CD8 cells lacked CD45RO, underwent positive selection for CCR7 and left out terminally differentiated effector memory CD45RA+ cells. Some clones are missing from TCRdb's copy, which holds only in-frame ones; the method was immunoSEQ multiplex PCR. This sample has approximately 810,000 clones, with 80% to 95% found just once. Sample: naive CD8+ T cells sorted from blood. Receptors were obtained from a man aged 30-40 years in good health.

The chain couples TRBV6-1 to TRBJ1-1; the D is unclear. CDR3 length: 12 amino acids. Looked up from germline, CDR1 is MNHNS and CDR2 is SASEGT. V was shortened by 1 base and J by 7 bases, with 7 bases between the two germline ends. DNA for the CDR3: TGTGCCAGCAGTGAAGGACTCCATGAAGCTTTCTTT. Encoded protein: CASSEGLHEAFF.

The chain employs TRBV6-5 and TRBJ1-5; unclear D gene. Germline CDR1 reads MNHEY; CDR2 reads SVGAGI. Trimming took 6 bases from V and 2 from J, leaving 5 bases between them. This CDR3 region has 12 residues. This chain's CDR3 is CASRRGNQPQHF. The CDR3 bases are TGTGCCAGCAGGAGGGGCAATCAGCCCCAGCATTTT.

In regard to this clone: Other DNA sequences in this specimen translate into the identical CDR3. The chain carries TRBV14 and TRBJ2-7; D ambiguous. Deletions cut 4 bases from V and 0 bases from J, with 4 bases between. The germline CDR1 and CDR2 sequences are SGHDN and FVKESK. The CDR3 loop spans 12 amino acids. As DNA, the CDR3 is TGTGCCAGCAGCCTGGGCTCCTACGAGCAGTACTTC. Translated, it gives CASSLGSYEQYF.

This clone was recorded only once. The chain uses TRBV28 and TRBJ1-4; D perhaps matches TRBD1 (5 bases). Germline V gene lookup returns CDR1 MDHEN and CDR2 SYDVKM. CDR3 length equals 14 residues. V lost 5 bases to trimming and J lost 0 bases, with 7 bases between them. The DNA of the CDR3 is TGTGCCAGCAGTCTCAGGGCAACTAATGAAAAACTGTTTTTT. Translation gives CASSLRATNEKLFF.

The chain recombines TRBV5-4 with TRBJ2-3, with 8 bases identical to TRBD1. CDR1 SGHNT and CDR2 YYREEE come from the germline V gene (reference sequence). The V segment lost 5 bases and the J segment 1 base; nucleotides outside the gene matches: 12. The CDR3 is made up of 17 amino acids. The CDR3 loop is CASSPITGQEGTDTQYF. The CDR3 nucleotides are TGTGCCAGCAGTCCCATAACGGGACAGGAAGGCACAGATACGCAGTATTTT. The variable domain in full, completed from reference TRBV5-4 and TRBJ2-3, reads ETGVTQSPTHLIKTRGQQVTLRCSSQSGHNTVSWYQQALGQGPQFIFQYYREEENGRGNFPPRFSGLQFPNYSSELNVNALELDDSALYLCASSPITGQEGTDTQYFGPGTRLTVL.

This clone was observed a single time. The chain couples TRBV7-9 to TRBJ2-1; D unclear. The CDR3 runs to 12 residues. CDR1 is SEHNR, CDR2 FQNEAQ, per germline (reference sequence). Trimming took 1 base from V and 8 from J, leaving 6 bases between them. CDR3 DNA sequence: TGTGCCAGCAGCTTAGAGGGATATGAGCAGTTCTTC. Translating gives CASSLEGYEQFF. Full variable domain (remainder filled in from reference TRBV7-9 and TRBJ2-1): DTGVSQNPRHKITKRGQNVTFRCDPISEHNRLYWYRQTLGQGPEFLTYFQNEAQLEKSRLLSDRFSAERPKGSFSTLEIQRTEQGDSAMYLCASSLEGYEQFFGPGTRLTVL.

The chain links TRBV6-6 to TRBJ2-7; D might be TRBD1 or TRBD2, each matching 6 bases. The V gene lost 5 bases and the J gene lost 4 bases, with 12 bases spanning the gap. This CDR3 has 13 residues. Germline values: CDR1 MNHNY, CDR2 SVGAGI (reference sequence). DNA for the CDR3: TGTGCCAGCAGTACCTCGGGGGCGTACGAGCAGTACTTC. Amino acid sequence: CASSTSGAYEQYF.

The chain has TRBV27 and TRBJ1-2; a weak D match, TRBD1 (5 bases). The germline V gene encodes CDR1 MNHEY and CDR2 SMNVEV (reference sequence). The CDR3 has 14 amino acids. With 4 bases removed from V and 10 bases from J, the gap between germline ends came to 19 bases. In DNA, the CDR3 is TGTGCCAGCAGTTATGGGACCGAGGCTATTGACTACACCTTC. It codes for CASSYGTEAIDYTF.

The chain has TRBV7-9 and TRBJ1-2, with 7 bases matching TRBD1. With 1 base clipped from V and 4 bases from J, the junction kept 12 bases outside the gene matches. CDR1 is SEHNR, CDR2 FQNEAQ, per germline (reference sequence). This CDR3 is built from 17 residues. The CDR3 DNA reads as TGTGCCAGCAGCTTAGTTACGACAGGGCAGGTGGCCTATGGCTACACCTTC. This codes for CASSLVTTGQVAYGYTF.

CDR3 in DNA: TGTGCCAGCAGCCTCCCCCCCCCTACCGGGACTAGCGGGAGTTCCTACAATGAGCAGTTCTTC. The encoded protein is CASSLPPPTGTSGSSYNEQFF. The rearrangement joins TRBV21-1 to TRBJ2-1; the D call in the table, TRBD2, was not verified against the DNA. TRBV21-1 is a recognized pseudogene. This CDR3 contains 21 residues.

On this clone: Other nucleotide sequences in the sample specify the same CDR3. V usage is TRBV6-5 and J usage is TRBJ2-7; D might be TRBD1 (7 bases). The germline V gene has CDR1 MNHEY and CDR2 SVGAGI. The CDR3 is 14 amino acids. Trimming cost V 2 bases and J 2 bases, with 10 bases left between them. The CDR3 coding sequence is TGTGCCAGCAGTTACGGAGGGGGCACCTACGAGCAGTACTTC. Amino acids: CASSYGGGTYEQYF.

The CDR3 sequence is CASSGDRAFEAFF. DNA for the CDR3: TGTGCCAGCAGCGGGGACAGGGCATTCGAAGCTTTCTTT. V is TRBV7-9 and J is TRBJ1-1; 9 bases agree with TRBD1. J was trimmed by 8 bases and V by 5 bases; bases with no gene match: 6. From germline, CDR1 is SEHNR and CDR2 FQNEAQ (reference sequence). The CDR3 covers 13 residues.

This CDR3 reads CASMEFQGIDYNEQFF. The CDR3, as DNA: TGTGCCAGTATGGAGTTTCAGGGGATCGATTACAATGAGCAGTTCTTC. The chain combines TRBV27 with TRBJ2-1, with TRBD1 as a possible D gene (6 bases). There are 16 residues in the CDR3. From germline, CDR1 is MNHEY and CDR2 SMNVEV (reference sequence). The V end lost 9 bases, the J end lost 4 bases, and 22 bases lay between the germline ends.

The chain couples TRBV2 to TRBJ1-2; weak D call: TRBD1 (6 bases). This CDR3 has 12 residues. V was shortened by 8 bases and J by 6 bases, with 13 bases between the two germline ends. Germline V gene lookup returns CDR1 SNHLY and CDR2 FYNNEI. The CDR3, as DNA: TGTGCCAGCGTCGGGGGGCGCGATGGCTACACCTTC. It codes for CASVGGRDGYTF.

This chain joins TRBV27 and TRBJ1-4; D uncertain. Germline V gives CDR1 MNHEY, CDR2 SMNVEV (reference sequence). The CDR3 has 14 residues. V was pared by 7 bases and J by 10 bases, with 19 bases between. CDR3 sequence reads: CASTLSAPPGKLFF. The CDR3 DNA sequence: TGTGCCAGCACCCTCAGTGCCCCTCCGGGAAAACTGTTTTTT. Variable domain in full (rest from reference TRBV27 and TRBJ1-4): EAQVTQNPRYLITVTGKKLTVTCSQNMNHEYMSWYRQDPGLGLRQIYYSMNVEVTDKGDVPEGYKVSRKEKRNFPLILESPSPNQTSLYFCASTLSAPPGKLFFGSGTQLSVL.

The V gene is TRBV7-9, the J gene TRBJ2-2; 8 bases align to TRBD1. The germline CDR1 and CDR2 sequences are SEHNR and FQNEAQ (reference sequence). The CDR3 totals 12 residues. Germline trimming cut 3 bases from V and 12 bases from J; bases unmatched to any gene: 3. The CDR3 region is CASSLGDRKLFF. CDR3 DNA sequence: TGTGCCAGCAGCTTGGGGGACAGGAAGCTGTTTTTT.

The CDR3 loop reads CASSVGSRDGDEQFF. The CDR3 DNA follows: TGTGCCAGCAGCGTAGGCTCCCGGGACGGCGATGAGCAGTTCTTC. The chain combines TRBV9 with TRBJ2-1, with D perhaps given as TRBD1 or TRBD2 (5 bases each). CDR1 is SGDLS and CDR2 is YYNGEE in the germline V gene. This CDR3 comprises 15 residues. The V end lost 0 bases, the J end lost 8 bases, and 15 bases lay between the germline ends.

The chain links TRBV10-3 to TRBJ1-2; D is perhaps TRBD1 (5 bases). The V gene lost 4 bases and the J gene lost 3 bases, with 12 bases spanning the gap. This CDR3 is built from 14 residues. Per the germline V gene, CDR1 is ENHRY and CDR2 is SYGVKD. The CDR3 bases are TGTGCCATCAGTGTAGGGGTAGCGGACTATGGCTACACCTTC. Its protein product is CAISVGVADYGYTF.